The rows below give T cell receptor beta chains drawn from one sample of a study of type 1 and type 2 diabetes patients. MiXCR, run by TCRdb on the multiplex PCR reads, gives a single entry per CDR3 protein. Of 250,000 or so distinct CDR3 sequences listed, 40% to 50% were seen once; the top ten hold roughly 15%. The sequenced sample was peripheral blood mononuclear cells (PBMCs). The source is a man aged 18 to 30 with type 2 diabetes. Each CDR3 is given with its conserved first and last residue.

v_gene: TRBV6-5
CDR3aa: CASSYLFKTGANTEAFF

v_gene: TRBV30
CDR3aa: CAWSVGLHYDGYTF

v_gene: TRBV4-1
CDR3aa: CASSQGLSGANVLTF

v_gene: TRBV20-1
CDR3aa: CSARAQGGELFF

v_gene: TRBV20-1
CDR3aa: CSASSKYQETQYF

v_gene: TRBV5-1
CDR3aa: CASWDFLTDTQYF

v_gene: TRBV4-3
CDR3aa: CASSQVPGQGLAFF

v_gene: TRBV19
CDR3aa: CASSIGFGSNQPQHF

v_gene: TRBV6-6
CDR3aa: CASSSTDGGPSTDTQYF

v_gene: TRBV10-3
CDR3aa: CAISESWAGVDNEQFF

v_gene: TRBV2
CDR3aa: CASKSKGGVEAFF

v_gene: TRBV4-1
CDR3aa: CASSQLASTYEQYF

v_gene: TRBV2
CDR3aa: CASRQPMGAETQYF

v_gene: TRBV7-8
CDR3aa: CASSANRGNSPLHF

v_gene: TRBV6-6
CDR3aa: CASSYKQGWMGSPLHF

v_gene: TRBV19
CDR3aa: CASTDEGKRYQPQHF

v_gene: TRBV20-1
CDR3aa: CSARSGRGTDTQYF

v_gene: TRBV25-1
CDR3aa: CASSPDYNTEAFF

v_gene: TRBV6-1
CDR3aa: CASSEVNTGELFF

v_gene: TRBV10-3
CDR3aa: CAISETGLRSYEQYF

v_gene: TRBV19
CDR3aa: CASSRDRVGQPQHF

v_gene: TRBV29-1
CDR3aa: CSVARAGQVNEQFF

v_gene: TRBV7-2
CDR3aa: CASIRDPYYNEQFF

v_gene: TRBV20-1
CDR3aa: CSGQTSGTFYEQYF

v_gene: TRBV19
CDR3aa: CASSIGRGGYEQYF

v_gene: TRBV12-3/TRBV12-4
CDR3aa: CASRIGQNTEAFF

v_gene: TRBV10-3
CDR3aa: CAISGVGAEAFF

v_gene: TRBV14
CDR3aa: CASSQGTSGRGTDTQYF

v_gene: TRBV19
CDR3aa: CATQSSGRFQETQYF

v_gene: TRBV6-5
CDR3aa: CASSYEDKGTDTQYF

v_gene: TRBV28
CDR3aa: CASVPLQEAMNTEAFF

v_gene: TRBV14
CDR3aa: CASSQGETVSTDTQYF

v_gene: TRBV12-3/TRBV12-4
CDR3aa: CASTHRDNLEKLFF

v_gene: TRBV5-6
CDR3aa: CASSLDYSYEQYF

v_gene: TRBV12-3/TRBV12-4
CDR3aa: CASGGPGEETQYF

v_gene: TRBV27
CDR3aa: CASSLGPPGNNEKLFF

v_gene: TRBV10-1
CDR3aa: CASSGGEDEQFF

v_gene: TRBV12-3/TRBV12-4
CDR3aa: CASSFGESYEQYF

v_gene: TRBV2
CDR3aa: CASRPDREMNTEAFF

v_gene: TRBV20-1
CDR3aa: CSARGPGSYEQYF

v_gene: TRBV6-5
CDR3aa: CASSKELGELFF

v_gene: TRBV7-2
CDR3aa: CASSSTTAYEQYF

v_gene: TRBV27
CDR3aa: CASSLRAMYEQYF

v_gene: TRBV30
CDR3aa: CAGTKGETQYF

v_gene: TRBV7-3
CDR3aa: CASSLTGSDSPLHF

v_gene: TRBV9
CDR3aa: CASSRGGRRTDTQYF

v_gene: TRBV5-1
CDR3aa: CASSLEYWDTGELFF

v_gene: TRBV27
CDR3aa: CASRSSGLYYEQYF

v_gene: TRBV7-6
CDR3aa: CASSLGAVNDEQYF